This T cell receptor beta chain was recorded in a study of blood T cell repertoires in COVID-19. Study as a whole: T cells, B-cell-depleted T cells, or PBMCs provided the cDNA or gDNA that served as material.

Cohort allocation depended upon clinical history that participants reported. Germline lookup yields CDR1 SEHNR and CDR2 FQNEAQ (reference sequence). This CDR3 region has 16 residues. The V gene end was trimmed by 6 bases and the J gene end by 1 base; junction bases not matched to a gene: 9. Original processing methods: Nucleated cell number was recorded as an estimate derived from reference gene primer amplification. Method: immunoSEQ multiplex PCR; TCRdb's copy keeps in-frame clones and lacks some. Clone size and V and J calls were adopted from that table, with D and trimming inferred from the DNA. The sample holds 350,000 to 400,000 clones, roughly nine tenths seen once.

This chain links TRBV7-9 with TRBJ2-7, with 10 nucleotides matching TRBD1. Sequences were obtained from PBMCs or T cells enriched from blood (not recorded which). The TCR sequence derives from a man between 18 and 35 years old who had recovered from COVID-19. Written as DNA, the CDR3 is TGTGCCAGCAGGGGCATGGACAGGGGGGCATCCTACGAGCAGTACTTC. The encoded protein is CASRGMDRGASYEQYF.